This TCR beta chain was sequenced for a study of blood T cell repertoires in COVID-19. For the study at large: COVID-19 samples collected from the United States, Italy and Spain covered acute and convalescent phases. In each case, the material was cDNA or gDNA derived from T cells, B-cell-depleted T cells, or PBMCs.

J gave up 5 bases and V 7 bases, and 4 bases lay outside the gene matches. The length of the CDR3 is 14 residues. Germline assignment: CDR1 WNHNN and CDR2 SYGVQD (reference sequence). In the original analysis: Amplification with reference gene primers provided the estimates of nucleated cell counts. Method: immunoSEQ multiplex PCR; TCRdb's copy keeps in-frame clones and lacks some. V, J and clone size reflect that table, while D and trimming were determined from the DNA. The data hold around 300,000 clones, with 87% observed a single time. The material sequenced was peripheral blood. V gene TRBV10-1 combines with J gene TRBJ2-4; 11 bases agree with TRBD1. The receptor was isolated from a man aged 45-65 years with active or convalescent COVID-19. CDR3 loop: CASIGQGAENIQYF. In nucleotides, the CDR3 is TGCGCCAGCATCGGACAGGGGGCTGAAAACATTCAGTACTTC.